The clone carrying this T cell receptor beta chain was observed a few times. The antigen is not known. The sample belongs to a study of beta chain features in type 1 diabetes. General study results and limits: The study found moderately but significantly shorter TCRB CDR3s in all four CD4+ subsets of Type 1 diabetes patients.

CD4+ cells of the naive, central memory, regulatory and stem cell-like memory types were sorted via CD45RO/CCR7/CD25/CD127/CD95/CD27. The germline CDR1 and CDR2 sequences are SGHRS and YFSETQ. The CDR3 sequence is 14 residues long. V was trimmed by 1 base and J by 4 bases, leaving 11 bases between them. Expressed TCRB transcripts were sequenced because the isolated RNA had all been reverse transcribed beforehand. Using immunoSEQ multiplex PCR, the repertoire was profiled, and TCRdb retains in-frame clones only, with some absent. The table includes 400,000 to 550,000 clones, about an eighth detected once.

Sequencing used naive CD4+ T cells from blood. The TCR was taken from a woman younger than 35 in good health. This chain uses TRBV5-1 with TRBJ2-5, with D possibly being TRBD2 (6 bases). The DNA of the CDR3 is TGCGCCAGCAGCTTGTTCCAGGGAGGAGAGACCCAGTACTTC. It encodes CASSLFQGGETQYF.